This TCR beta chain emerged from a study of T cell responses to AZD1222 COVID-19 vaccine. This clone was seen only a few times. Sequencing used immunoSEQ multiplex PCR; TCRdb keeps in-frame clones, though not all of them. The sample lists 95,000 to 150,000 clones, roughly nine tenths occurring once. The CDR3 consists of 14 residues. V was cut by 0 bases and J by 4 bases, with 13 bases left in between. The V gene's germline CDR1 is SQVTM and CDR2 ANQGSEA. This TCR was recovered from an adult in good health. The genes are TRBV29-1 and TRBJ2-7, with D possibly TRBD2 on 5 matching bases. The sample here was peripheral blood, taken on day 0 of AZD1222 vaccination. The DNA of the CDR3 is TGCAGCGTTGAAGACCCCCCGGGATCTTACGAGCAGTACTTC. Its protein product is CSVEDPPGSYEQYF.